This T cell receptor (beta chain) is drawn from a study of cytomegalovirus exposure and HLA in healthy donors. Study-level background: Tens of millions of unique TCRs from HLA-typed donors were held in an early release of data. Broader study findings: Productive status was seen about 90% or about 30% of the time for most TCR beta V segments in an earlier analysis.

Between the trimmed V and J ends, which lost 0 bases and 11 bases, there was a span of 22 bases. The CDR3 sequence is 16 residues long. In germline, CDR1 is MNHEY, CDR2 SVGAGI. In the PCR, 60 Vbeta and 13 Jbeta primers were used. The protocol was immunoSEQ multiplex PCR, while the TCRdb copy is restricted to in-frame clones and leaves out a portion. Of roughly 180,000 clones in the sample, 85% were seen once. As to this clone: Its antigen is undetermined.

The V and J genes are TRBV6-5 and TRBJ1-1, with no clear D. The source is a boy between 2 and 15 years old in good health and CMV-seronegative. The source material was PBMCs. In DNA form, the CDR3 reads TGTGCCAGCAGTTACTCGATGAAGGAACGTTTCTGCGGGGCTTTCTTT. Translated, it gives CASSYSMKERFCGAFF.